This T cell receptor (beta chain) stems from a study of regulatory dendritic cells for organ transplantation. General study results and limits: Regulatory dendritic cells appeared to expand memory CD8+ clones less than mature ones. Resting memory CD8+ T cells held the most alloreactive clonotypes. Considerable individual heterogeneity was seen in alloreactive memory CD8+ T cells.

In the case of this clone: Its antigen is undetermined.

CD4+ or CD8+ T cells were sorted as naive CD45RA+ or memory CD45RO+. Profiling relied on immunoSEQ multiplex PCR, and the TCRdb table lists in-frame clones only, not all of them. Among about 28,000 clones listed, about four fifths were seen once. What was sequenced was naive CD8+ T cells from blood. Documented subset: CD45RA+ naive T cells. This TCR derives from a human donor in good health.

CDR3 sequence (DNA): TGTGCCAGCTCACTTTCCCAACTAGCGGGAGATGACAATGAGCAGTTCTTC. Translated, it gives CASSLSQLAGDDNEQFF. The rearrangement uses TRBV18 and TRBJ2-1, with 11 bases fitting TRBD2. The CDR3 loop spans 17 amino acids. CDR1 is KGHSH, CDR2 LQKENI, per germline. V shed 4 bases and J 5 bases; nucleotides not matched to a gene: 10.